This entry features one T cell receptor beta chain sequence. This entry belongs to a study of blood T cell repertoires in COVID-19. Overall study: Spain, Italy and the United States supplied samples that represented acute and convalescent COVID-19. In each case, the material was cDNA or gDNA derived from T cells, B-cell-depleted T cells, or PBMCs.

Per the original methods: The assay estimated nucleated cells by amplifying reference gene primers. Using immunoSEQ multiplex PCR, the repertoire was profiled, and TCRdb retains in-frame clones only, with some absent. V and J calls and clone size are those listed in that table; D and trimming were worked out from the DNA. The sample lists approximately 70,000 clones; roughly 80% were seen once. This CDR3 region has 15 residues. The germline gives CDR1 SGHAT, CDR2 FQNNGV. The V gene lost 5 bases and the J gene lost 2 bases, with 13 bases spanning the gap. The rearrangement uses TRBV11-2 and TRBJ1-3, with D perhaps matching TRBD1 (5 bases). The sample comprised peripheral blood. This TCR came from a man aged 70 or older who had recovered from COVID-19. DNA of the CDR3: TGTGCCAGCAGCCCCCGGGGGGGAGCTGGAAACACCATATATTTT. This encodes CASSPRGGAGNTIYF.